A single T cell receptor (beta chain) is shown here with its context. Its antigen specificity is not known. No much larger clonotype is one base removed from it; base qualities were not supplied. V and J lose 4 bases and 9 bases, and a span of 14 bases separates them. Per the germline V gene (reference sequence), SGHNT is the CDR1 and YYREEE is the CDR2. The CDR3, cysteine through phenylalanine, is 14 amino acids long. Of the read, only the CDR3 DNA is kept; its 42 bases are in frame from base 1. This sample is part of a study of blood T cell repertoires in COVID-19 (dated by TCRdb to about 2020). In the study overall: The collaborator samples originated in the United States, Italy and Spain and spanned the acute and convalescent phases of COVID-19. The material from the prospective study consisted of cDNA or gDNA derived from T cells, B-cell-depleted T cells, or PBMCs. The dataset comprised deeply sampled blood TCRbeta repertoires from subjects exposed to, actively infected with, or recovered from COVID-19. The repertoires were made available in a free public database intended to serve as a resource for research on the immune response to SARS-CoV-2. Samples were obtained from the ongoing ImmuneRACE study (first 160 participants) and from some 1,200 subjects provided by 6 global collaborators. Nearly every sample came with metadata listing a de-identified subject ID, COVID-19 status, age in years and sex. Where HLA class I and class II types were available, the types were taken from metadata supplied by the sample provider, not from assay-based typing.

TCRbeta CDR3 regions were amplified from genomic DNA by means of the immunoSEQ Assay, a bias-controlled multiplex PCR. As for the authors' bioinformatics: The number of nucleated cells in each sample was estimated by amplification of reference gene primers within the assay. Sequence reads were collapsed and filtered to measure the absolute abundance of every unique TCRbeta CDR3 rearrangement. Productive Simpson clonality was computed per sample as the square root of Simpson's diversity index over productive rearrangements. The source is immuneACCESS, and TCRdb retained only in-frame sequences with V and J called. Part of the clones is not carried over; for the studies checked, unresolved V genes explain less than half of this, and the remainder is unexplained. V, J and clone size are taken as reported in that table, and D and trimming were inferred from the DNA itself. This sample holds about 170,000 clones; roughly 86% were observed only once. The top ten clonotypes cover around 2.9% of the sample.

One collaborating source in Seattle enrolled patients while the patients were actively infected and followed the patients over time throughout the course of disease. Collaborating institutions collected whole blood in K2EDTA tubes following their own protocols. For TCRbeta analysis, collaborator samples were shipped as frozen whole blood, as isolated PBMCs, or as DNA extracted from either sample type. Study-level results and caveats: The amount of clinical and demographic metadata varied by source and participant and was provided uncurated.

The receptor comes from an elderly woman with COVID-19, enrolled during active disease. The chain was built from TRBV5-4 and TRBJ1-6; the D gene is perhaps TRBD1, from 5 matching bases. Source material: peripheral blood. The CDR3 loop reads CASSPDSWGSPLHF. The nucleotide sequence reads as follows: TGTGCCAGCAGCCCCGACAGTTGGGGTTCACCCCTCCACTTT.